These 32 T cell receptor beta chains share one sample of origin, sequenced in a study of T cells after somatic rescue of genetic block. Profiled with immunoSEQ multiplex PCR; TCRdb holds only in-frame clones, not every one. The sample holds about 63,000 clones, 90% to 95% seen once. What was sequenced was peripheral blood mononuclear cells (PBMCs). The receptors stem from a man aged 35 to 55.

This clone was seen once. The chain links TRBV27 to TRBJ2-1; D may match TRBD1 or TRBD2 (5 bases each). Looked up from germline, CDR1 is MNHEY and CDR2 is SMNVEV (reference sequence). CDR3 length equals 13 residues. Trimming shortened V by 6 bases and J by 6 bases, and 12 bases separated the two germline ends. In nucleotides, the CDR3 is TGTGCCAGCAGGATAGGTGGGGGCAATGAGCAGTTCTTC. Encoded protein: CASRIGGGNEQFF.

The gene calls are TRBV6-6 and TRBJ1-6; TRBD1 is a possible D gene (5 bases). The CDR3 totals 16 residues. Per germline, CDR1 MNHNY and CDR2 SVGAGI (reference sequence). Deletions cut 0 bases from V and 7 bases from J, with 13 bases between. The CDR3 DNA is TGTGCCAGCAGTTACTCGGCTCCAGGGACGAATTCACCCCTCCACTTT. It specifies CASSYSAPGTNSPLHF.

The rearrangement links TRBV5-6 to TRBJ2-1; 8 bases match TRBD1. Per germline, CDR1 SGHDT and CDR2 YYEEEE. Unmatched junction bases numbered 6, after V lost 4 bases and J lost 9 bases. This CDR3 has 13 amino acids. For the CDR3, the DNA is TGTGCCAGCAGCCGACAGGGGAACAGTGAGCAGTTCTTC. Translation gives CASSRQGNSEQFF.

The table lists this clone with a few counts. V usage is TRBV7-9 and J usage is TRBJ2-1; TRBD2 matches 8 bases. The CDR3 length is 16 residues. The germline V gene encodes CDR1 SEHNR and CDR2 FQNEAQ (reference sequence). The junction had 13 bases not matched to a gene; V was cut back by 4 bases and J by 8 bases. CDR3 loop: CASSSPSSGRGDEQFF. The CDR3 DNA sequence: TGTGCCAGCAGCTCGCCCTCCAGCGGGAGAGGTGATGAGCAGTTCTTC. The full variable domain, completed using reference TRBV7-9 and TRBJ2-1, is DTGVSQNPRHKITKRGQNVTFRCDPISEHNRLYWYRQTLGQGPEFLTYFQNEAQLEKSRLLSDRFSAERPKGSFSTLEIQRTEQGDSAMYLCASSSPSSGRGDEQFFGPGTRLTVL.

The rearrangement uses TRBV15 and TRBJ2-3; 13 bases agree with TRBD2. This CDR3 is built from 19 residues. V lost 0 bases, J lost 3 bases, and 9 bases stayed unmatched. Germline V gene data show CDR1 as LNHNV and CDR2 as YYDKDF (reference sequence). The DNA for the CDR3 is TGTGCCACCAGCAGAGAGGGGCGAAGGACTAGCGGGAGTACAGATACGCAGTATTTT. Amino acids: CATSREGRRTSGSTDTQYF.

CDR3: CASSWDSTRNGYTF. The DNA of the CDR3 is TGCGCCAGCAGCTGGGACAGTACTCGGAATGGCTACACCTTC. The V call is TRBV5-1, the J call TRBJ1-2; 7 bases match TRBD1. With V trimmed by 3 bases and J by 6 bases, 8 bases remained unmatched. This CDR3 region has 14 residues. Looked up from germline, CDR1 is SGHRS and CDR2 is YFSETQ.

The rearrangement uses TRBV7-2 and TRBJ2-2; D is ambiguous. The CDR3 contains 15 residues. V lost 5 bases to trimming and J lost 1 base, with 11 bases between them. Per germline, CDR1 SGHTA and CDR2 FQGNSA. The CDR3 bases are TGTGCCAGCAGCACCCGATGGGGGAACACCGGGGAGCTGTTTTTT. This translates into CASSTRWGNTGELFF. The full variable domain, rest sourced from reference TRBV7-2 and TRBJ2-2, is GAGVSQSPSNKVTEKGKDVELRCDPISGHTALYWYRQSLGQGLEFLIYFQGNSAPDKSGLPSDRFSAERTGGSVSTLTIQRTQQEDSAVYLCASSTRWGNTGELFFGEGSRLTVL.

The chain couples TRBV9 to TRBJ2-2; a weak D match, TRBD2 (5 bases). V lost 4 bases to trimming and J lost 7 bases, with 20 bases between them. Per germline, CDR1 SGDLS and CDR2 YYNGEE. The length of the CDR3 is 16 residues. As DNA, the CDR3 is TGTGCCAGCAGCCTCCTTATGAGGGCCGGTAACGGGGAGCTGTTTTTT. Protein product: CASSLLMRAGNGELFF.

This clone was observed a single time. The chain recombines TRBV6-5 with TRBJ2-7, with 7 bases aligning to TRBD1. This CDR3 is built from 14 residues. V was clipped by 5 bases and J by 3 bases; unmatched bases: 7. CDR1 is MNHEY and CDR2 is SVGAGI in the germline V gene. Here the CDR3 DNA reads TGTGCCAGCAGTGACCGACAGGGAATCTACGAGCAGTACTTC. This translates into CASSDRQGIYEQYF.

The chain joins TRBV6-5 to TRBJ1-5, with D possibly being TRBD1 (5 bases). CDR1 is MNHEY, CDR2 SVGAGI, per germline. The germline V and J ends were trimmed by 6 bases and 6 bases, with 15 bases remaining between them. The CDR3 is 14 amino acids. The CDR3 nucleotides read TGTGCCAGCAGCCCCCGGGGGTATGGTCAGCCCCAGCATTTT. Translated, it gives CASSPRGYGQPQHF.

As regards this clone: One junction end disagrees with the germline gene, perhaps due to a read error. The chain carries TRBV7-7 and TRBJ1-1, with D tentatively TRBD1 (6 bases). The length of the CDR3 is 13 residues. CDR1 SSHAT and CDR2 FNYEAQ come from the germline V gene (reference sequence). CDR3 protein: CASSLGQNTEAFF. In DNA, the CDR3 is TGTGCTAGCAGCTTGGGACAGAACACTGAAGCTTTCTTT.

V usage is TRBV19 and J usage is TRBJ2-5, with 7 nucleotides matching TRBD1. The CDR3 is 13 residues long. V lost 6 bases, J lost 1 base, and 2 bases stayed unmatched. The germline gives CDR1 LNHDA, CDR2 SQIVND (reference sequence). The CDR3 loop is CASSGTVQETQYF. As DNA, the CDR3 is TGTGCCAGTAGCGGGACAGTCCAAGAGACCCAGTACTTC.

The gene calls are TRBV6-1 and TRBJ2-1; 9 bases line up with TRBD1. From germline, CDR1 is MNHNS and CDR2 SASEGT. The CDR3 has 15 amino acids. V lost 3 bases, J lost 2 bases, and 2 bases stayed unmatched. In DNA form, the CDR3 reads TGTGCCAGCAGTGACTGGGACAGGGCCTACAATGAGCAGTTCTTC. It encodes CASSDWDRAYNEQFF.

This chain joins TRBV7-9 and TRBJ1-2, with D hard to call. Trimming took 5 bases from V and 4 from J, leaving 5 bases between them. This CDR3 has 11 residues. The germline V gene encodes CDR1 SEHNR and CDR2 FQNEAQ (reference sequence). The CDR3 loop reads CASSGGYGYTF. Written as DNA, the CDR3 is TGTGCCAGCAGCGGCGGCTATGGCTACACCTTC. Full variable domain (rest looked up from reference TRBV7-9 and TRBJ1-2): DTGVSQNPRHKITKRGQNVTFRCDPISEHNRLYWYRQTLGQGPEFLTYFQNEAQLEKSRLLSDRFSAERPKGSFSTLEIQRTEQGDSAMYLCASSGGYGYTFGSGTRLTVV.

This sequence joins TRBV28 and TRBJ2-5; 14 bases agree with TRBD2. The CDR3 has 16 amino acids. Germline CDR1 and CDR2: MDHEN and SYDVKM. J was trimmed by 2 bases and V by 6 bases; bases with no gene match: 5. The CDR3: CASSPRLAGGQETQYF. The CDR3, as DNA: TGTGCCAGCAGCCCCCGACTAGCGGGAGGGCAAGAGACCCAGTACTTC.

The CDR3 DNA sequence: TGTGCCAGCGGAGCGGGACCCCTCTACGAGCAGTACTTC. Protein sequence: CASGAGPLYEQYF. The chain uses TRBV6-1 and TRBJ2-7; TRBD2 matches at 7 bases. The germline CDR1 and CDR2 sequences are MNHNS and SASEGT. This CDR3 comprises 13 residues. With 8 bases clipped from V and 3 bases from J, the junction kept 7 bases outside the gene matches.

CDR3 protein: CASAGRIEADTQYF. As DNA, the CDR3 is TGTGCCAGCGCCGGACGGATAGAGGCAGATACGCAGTATTTT. V usage is TRBV7-9 and J usage is TRBJ2-3, with unresolved D. Germline lookup yields CDR1 SEHNR and CDR2 FQNEAQ (reference sequence). Between the trimmed V and J ends, which lost 8 bases and 4 bases, there was a span of 16 bases. This CDR3 is built from 14 residues.

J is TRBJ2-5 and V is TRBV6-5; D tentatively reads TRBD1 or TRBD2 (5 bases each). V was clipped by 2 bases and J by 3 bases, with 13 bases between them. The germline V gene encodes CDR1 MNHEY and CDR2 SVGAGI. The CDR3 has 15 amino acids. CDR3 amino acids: CASSYIGDGEETQYF. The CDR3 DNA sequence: TGTGCCAGCAGTTACATAGGGGACGGTGAAGAGACCCAGTACTTC.

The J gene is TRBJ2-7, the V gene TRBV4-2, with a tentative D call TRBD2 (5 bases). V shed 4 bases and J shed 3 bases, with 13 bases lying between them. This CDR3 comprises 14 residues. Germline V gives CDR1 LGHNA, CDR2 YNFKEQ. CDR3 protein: CASSRERQFYEQYF. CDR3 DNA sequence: TGTGCCAGCAGCCGAGAGCGGCAGTTCTACGAGCAGTACTTC.

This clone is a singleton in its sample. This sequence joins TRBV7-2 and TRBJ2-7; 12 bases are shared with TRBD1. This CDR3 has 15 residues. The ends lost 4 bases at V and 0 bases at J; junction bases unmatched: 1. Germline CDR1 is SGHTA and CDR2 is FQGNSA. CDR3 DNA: TGTGCCAGCAGCTGGGGACAGGGGGCCTCCTACGAGCAGTACTTC. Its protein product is CASSWGQGASYEQYF.

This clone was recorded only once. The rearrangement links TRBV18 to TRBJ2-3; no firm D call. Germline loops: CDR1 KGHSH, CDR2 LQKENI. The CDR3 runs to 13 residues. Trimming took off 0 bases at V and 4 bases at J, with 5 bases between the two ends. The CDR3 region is CASSPPPADTQYF. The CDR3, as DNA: TGTGCCAGCTCACCACCCCCGGCAGATACGCAGTATTTT.

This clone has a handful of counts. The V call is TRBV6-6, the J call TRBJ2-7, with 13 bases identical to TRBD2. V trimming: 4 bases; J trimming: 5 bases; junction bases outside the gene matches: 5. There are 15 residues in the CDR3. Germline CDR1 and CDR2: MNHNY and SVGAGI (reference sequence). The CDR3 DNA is TGTGCCAGCAGTTCCCATGGACTAGCGGGAGACGAGCAGTACTTC. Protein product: CASSSHGLAGDEQYF.

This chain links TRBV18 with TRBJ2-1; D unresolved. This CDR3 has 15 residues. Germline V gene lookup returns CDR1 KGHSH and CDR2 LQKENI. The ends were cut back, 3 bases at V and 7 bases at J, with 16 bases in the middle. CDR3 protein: CASSPQSAGLNEQFF. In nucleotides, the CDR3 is TGTGCCAGCTCACCCCAGAGTGCCGGGCTAAATGAGCAGTTCTTC.

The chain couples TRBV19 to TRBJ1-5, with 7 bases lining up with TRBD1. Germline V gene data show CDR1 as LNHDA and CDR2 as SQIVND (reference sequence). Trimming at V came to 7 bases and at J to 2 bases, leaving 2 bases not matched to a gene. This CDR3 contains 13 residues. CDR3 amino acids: CASTDRGNQPQHF. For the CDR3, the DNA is TGTGCCAGTACCGACAGGGGCAATCAGCCCCAGCATTTT. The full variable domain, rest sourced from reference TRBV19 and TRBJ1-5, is DGGITQSPKYLFRKEGQNVTLSCEQNLNHDAMYWYRQDPGQGLRLIYYSQIVNDFQKGDIAEGYSVSREKKESFPLTVTSAQKNPTAFYLCASTDRGNQPQHFGDGTRLSIL.

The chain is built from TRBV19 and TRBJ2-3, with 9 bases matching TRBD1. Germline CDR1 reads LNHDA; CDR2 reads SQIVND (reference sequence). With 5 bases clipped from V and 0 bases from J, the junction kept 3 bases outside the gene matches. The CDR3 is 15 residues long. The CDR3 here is CASSGTGFSTDTQYF. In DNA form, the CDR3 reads TGTGCCAGTAGTGGGACAGGGTTCAGCACAGATACGCAGTATTTT. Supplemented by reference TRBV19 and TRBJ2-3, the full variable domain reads DGGITQSPKYLFRKEGQNVTLSCEQNLNHDAMYWYRQDPGQGLRLIYYSQIVNDFQKGDIAEGYSVSREKKESFPLTVTSAQKNPTAFYLCASSGTGFSTDTQYFGPGTRLTVL.

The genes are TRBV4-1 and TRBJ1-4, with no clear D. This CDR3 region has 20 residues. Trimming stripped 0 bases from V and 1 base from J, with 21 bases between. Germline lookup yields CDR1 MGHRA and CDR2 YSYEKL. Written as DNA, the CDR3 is TGCGCCAGCAGCCAAGATCCCCTTGGGCCCGAACGGAGAACTAATGAAAAACTGTTTTTT. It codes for CASSQDPLGPERRTNEKLFF.

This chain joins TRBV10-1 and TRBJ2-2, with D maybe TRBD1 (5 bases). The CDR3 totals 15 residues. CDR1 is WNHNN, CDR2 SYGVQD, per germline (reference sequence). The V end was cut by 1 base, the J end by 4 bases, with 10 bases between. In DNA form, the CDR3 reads TGCGCCAGCAGTGAGTGGCAGGGAAGCACCGGGGAGCTGTTTTTT. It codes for CASSEWQGSTGELFF.

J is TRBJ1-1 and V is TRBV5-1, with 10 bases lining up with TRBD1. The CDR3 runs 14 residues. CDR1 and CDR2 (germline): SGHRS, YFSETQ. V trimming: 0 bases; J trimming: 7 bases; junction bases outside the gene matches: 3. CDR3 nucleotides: TGCGCCAGCAGCTTGGGGGACAGGGGATATGAAGCTTTCTTT. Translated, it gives CASSLGDRGYEAFF.

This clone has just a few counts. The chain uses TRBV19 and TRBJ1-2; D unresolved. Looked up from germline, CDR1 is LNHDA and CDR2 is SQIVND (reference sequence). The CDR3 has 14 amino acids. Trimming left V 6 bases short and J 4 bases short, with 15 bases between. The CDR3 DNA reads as TGTGCCAGTAGACGGACGGGGATTACCTATGGCTACACCTTC. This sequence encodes CASRRTGITYGYTF.

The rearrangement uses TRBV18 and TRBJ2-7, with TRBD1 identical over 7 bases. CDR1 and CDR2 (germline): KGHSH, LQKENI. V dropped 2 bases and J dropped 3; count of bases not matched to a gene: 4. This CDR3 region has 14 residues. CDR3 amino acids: CASSPKGANYEQYF. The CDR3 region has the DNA TGTGCCAGCTCACCAAAGGGGGCTAACTACGAGCAGTACTTC.

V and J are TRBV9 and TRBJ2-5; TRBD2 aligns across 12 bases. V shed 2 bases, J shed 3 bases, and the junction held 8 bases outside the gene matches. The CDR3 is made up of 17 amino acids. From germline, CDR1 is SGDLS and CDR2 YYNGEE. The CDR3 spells CASSVGWPSGREETQYF. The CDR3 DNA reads TGTGCCAGCAGCGTCGGGTGGCCTAGCGGGAGGGAAGAGACCCAGTACTTC. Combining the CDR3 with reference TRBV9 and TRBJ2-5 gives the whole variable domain DSGVTQTPKHLITATGQRVTLRCSPRSGDLSVYWYQQSLDQGLQFLIQYYNGEERAKGNILERFSAQQFPDLHSELNLSSLELGDSALYFCASSVGWPSGREETQYFGPGTRLLVL.

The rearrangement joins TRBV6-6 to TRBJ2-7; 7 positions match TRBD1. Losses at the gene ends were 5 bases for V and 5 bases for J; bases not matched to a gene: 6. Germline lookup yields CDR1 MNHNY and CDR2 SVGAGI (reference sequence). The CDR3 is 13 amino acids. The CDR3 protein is CASSLRQGHEQYF. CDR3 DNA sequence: TGTGCCAGCAGTCTAAGACAGGGCCACGAGCAGTACTTC.